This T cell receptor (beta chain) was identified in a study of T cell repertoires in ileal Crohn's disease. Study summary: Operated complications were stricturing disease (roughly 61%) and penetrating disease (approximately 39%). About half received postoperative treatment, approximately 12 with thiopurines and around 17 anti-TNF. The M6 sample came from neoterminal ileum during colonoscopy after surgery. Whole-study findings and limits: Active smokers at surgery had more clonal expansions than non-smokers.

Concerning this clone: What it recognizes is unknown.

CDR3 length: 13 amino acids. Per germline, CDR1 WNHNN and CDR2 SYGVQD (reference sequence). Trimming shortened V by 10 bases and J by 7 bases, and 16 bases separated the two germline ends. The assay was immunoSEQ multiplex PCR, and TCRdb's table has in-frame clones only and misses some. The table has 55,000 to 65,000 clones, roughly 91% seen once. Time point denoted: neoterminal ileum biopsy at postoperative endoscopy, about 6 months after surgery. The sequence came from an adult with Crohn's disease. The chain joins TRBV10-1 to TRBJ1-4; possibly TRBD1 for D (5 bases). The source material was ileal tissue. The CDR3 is CATQEGRSEKLFF. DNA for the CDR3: TGCGCCACCCAGGAGGGGAGGAGTGAAAAACTGTTTTTT.